This T cell receptor (beta chain) was profiled in a study of blood T cell repertoires in COVID-19 (dated by TCRdb to about 2020). Regarding the complete study: The collaborator samples originated in the United States, Italy and Spain and spanned the acute and convalescent phases of COVID-19. The material from the prospective study consisted of cDNA or gDNA derived from T cells, B-cell-depleted T cells, or PBMCs. Subjects who had been exposed to COVID-19, were actively infected with it, or had recovered from it provided the deeply sampled blood TCRbeta repertoires that made up the dataset. The repertoires were released in a freely available public database meant as a resource for research on the immune response to SARS-CoV-2. Samples came from the ongoing ImmuneRACE study (first 160 participants) plus 1,254 subjects from 6 global collaborators. A de-identified subject ID, COVID-19 status, age in years and sex were almost always included in the sample metadata. HLA class I and class II types, where available, came from metadata supplied by the sample provider rather than from assay-based typing.

On the study overall, not on this receptor specifically: The amount of clinical and demographic metadata varied by source and participant and was provided uncurated.

CDR1 and CDR2 are drawn from the germline V gene: SGHRS, YFSETQ. Spanning cysteine to phenylalanine, the CDR3 consists of 12 amino acids. Only the CDR3 portion is preserved as DNA: 36 bases, with reading frame beginning at the first base. At the junction V is shortened by 0 bases and J by 7 bases, with 7 bases in between. At one collaborating source in Seattle, patients were enrolled during active infection and were followed longitudinally through the course of disease. Whole blood was collected in K2EDTA tubes by collaborating institutions according to the institutions' own protocols. For TCRbeta analysis, collaborators shipped samples in one of three forms: frozen whole blood, isolated PBMCs, or DNA extracted from either of those sample types. The immunoSEQ Assay, a bias-controlled multiplex PCR, was used to amplify TCRbeta CDR3 regions from genomic DNA. As for the authors' bioinformatics: The number of nucleated cells in each sample was estimated from the amplification of reference gene primers within the assay. Sequence reads were collapsed and filtered to measure the absolute abundance of every unique TCRbeta CDR3 rearrangement. For each sample, productive Simpson clonality was calculated as the square root of Simpson's diversity index across productive rearrangements. TCRdb took over this immuneACCESS table, retaining in-frame rearrangements with V and J assigned. Such tables are incomplete; in checked studies, under half of the missing clones stem from an unresolved V gene, and the remainder is unexplained. The DNA was the basis for D and trimming; V, J and clone size are from that table. The sample has roughly 260,000 clones on record, roughly 86% of them singletons. Roughly 12% of the sample is taken by the ten largest.

As to this clone: Its antigen is currently not known. Base qualities were left out, and no much larger clone turns up one base away.

The specimen sequenced was peripheral blood. The sequence was obtained from a woman aged 25 to 39 with COVID-19, enrolled during active disease. The V gene is TRBV5-1 and the J gene is TRBJ1-2; the D gene is unclear. The sequenced DNA is TGCGCCAGCAGCTTGGCCGGGTTTGGCTACACCTTC. Its coded protein is CASSLAGFGYTF.